The entry below gives a single TCR beta chain sequence along with its context. Its antigen is currently unknown. This sample is drawn from a study of T cell responses to AZD1222 COVID-19 vaccine. Study-level background: Both about-4-week and about-12-week second-dose recipients were combined.

Sequencing was performed with immunoSEQ multiplex PCR; in TCRdb, only in-frame clones are kept and a portion is missing. The data contain 100,000 or so clones, less than 90% of them seen just once; the ten biggest clones take up approximately 15%. Study findings and constraints: In a largely white British group with more females than males, clonal diversity was possibly underestimated. Spike-specific TCR repertoires showed rising breadth and depth after two AZD1222 doses. Just 6 or 7 people given AZD1222 tested seropositive at baseline.

The TCR was taken from an adult in good health. The material sequenced was peripheral blood, taken on day 0 of AZD1222 vaccination.

The CDR3 DNA reads as TGTGCCACCAGCAGGTTACTGGGCCCTCGGGGAAACACTGAAGCTTTCTTT. This encodes CATSRLLGPRGNTEAFF. The chain carries TRBV15 and TRBJ1-1; D is unclear. Per the germline V gene, CDR1 is LNHNV and CDR2 is YYDKDF (reference sequence). The CDR3 totals 17 residues. Trimming pared 3 bases from V and 2 bases from J, leaving 19 bases between.